The entry below gives a single T cell receptor (beta chain) sequence along with its context. The specificity of this receptor is unknown. No much larger clonotype is one base removed from it; base qualities were not supplied. The data belong to a study of blood T cells in healthy people across ages (dated by TCRdb to about 2015). Study-wide context: In model experiments, roughly one uniquely barcoded TCR beta cDNA molecule per two T cells was captured by template switching. The study measured age-related changes in TCR beta repertoire diversity using deep sequencing normalized with unique cDNA molecular identifiers. The donors were split into four age groups: young (average around 15 years), middle-aged (about 40), aged (around 67) and long-lived (over 75). To avoid experimental bias, donors of different ages were randomly spread across the sequencing lanes. For two donors (one aged 18 to 29 and one aged 80 or older), the study analyzed two additional independent replicas of 1 million unique cDNA reads from the same blood draw. The study at large found these results: As age increased, observed TCR beta diversity per million T cells dropped in a roughly linear way, and a significant reduction was already evident by age about 40. Total diversity estimates from one million sequenced T cells were considered lower bounds and underestimates. Compared with the aged group, more naive CD4+ T cells, fewer expanded clones and increased TCR diversity were shown by the long-lived group, suggesting age selection. Donor CMV infection status was unknown, potentially confounding age-related changes in expanded clonotypes. There was a strong correlation between observed TCR beta diversity and the percentage of naive T cells measured by flow cytometry. Conclusive comparison of naive and antigen-experienced compartments was prevented by the profiling of bulk unsorted PBMCs.

The library was made by 5' RACE. The instrument was an Illumina HiSeq 2500. A second PCR of roughly 6 to 12 cycles was performed with a sample-barcoded 5' primer and a J-beta primer mix. Each TCR beta cDNA molecule received a unique molecular identifier from a template-switch 5' adaptor carrying 12 random nucleotides. Each sample yielded at least 2.5 million CDR3-containing paired-end reads. First-strand cDNA synthesis was performed from all RNA using the Mint cDNA synthesis kit, with priming by a TRBC-specific oligonucleotide. Following uracil-DNA glycosylase treatment, all cDNA underwent a first 18-cycle PCR with the universal primers M1SS and BC2_uni_R. Processing in the source paper ran as follows. Normalization of each sample was performed by random selection of 1 million high-quality reads, each carrying a distinct molecular identifier. Instead of being binned into consensus sequences, reads that shared molecular identifiers were thrown out. CDR3 identification, clonotype clustering and error correction used MiTCR with a Q25 quality threshold and the strictest error-elimination algorithm. A nonparametric unseen species model with Euler transformation was used to estimate lower-bound total TCR beta diversity. The public reads were reanalyzed by TCRdb: fastp trimming at Q25, MiXCR alignment, in-frame beta chains only. Identical CDR3 protein sequences are pooled into one entry, listed with their most common genes and DNA. The V and J calls were determined by TCRdb, not by the authors. The sample yields under 1 million distinct CDR3 sequences; 44% were counted once. The ten top clones hold under 20% of the sample.

The donors were roughly 38 Caucasian individuals from Russia, aged roughly 6 to 90 years, who were systemically healthy. Each donor gave approximately 9.3 milliliters of peripheral blood, collected into EDTA-treated Vacutainer tubes. Ficoll-Paque density-gradient centrifugation was used to isolate PBMCs, with at least 6.5 million per sample. Trizol reagent was used to extract total RNA from the PBMCs, yielding at least 6 micrograms per sample. The percentages of naive CD45RAhigh/CD27high T cells were determined by flow cytometry on a PBMC aliquot from every donor. This clonotype was sampled from a man in his 60s in good health. The sample was blood.

The CDR3 reads as follows: CASSRSSGGLKETQFF. The bases are TGCGCCAGCAGCCGATCGAGCGGGGGACTCAAAGAGACCCAGTTCTTC. The rearrangement joined TRBV4-3 to TRBJ2-1, with 8 central nucleotides matching TRBD2. Reading the germline V gene gives CDR1 LGHNA and CDR2 YSLEER. The CDR3 numbers 16 residues from cysteine through phenylalanine. Just CDR3 DNA is preserved here, 48 bases in frame from base 1. The V end gives up 4 bases and the J end 13 bases, leaving 18 bases in the junction not matched to a gene.